The 12 T cell receptor beta chains presented below share a single source sample, sequenced in a study of identical twins. Each CDR3 protein gets one entry after TCRdb re-called the 5' RACE reads with MiXCR. The data hold fewer than 350,000 distinct CDR3 sequences, with roughly 8.6% observed a single time. These data were also reused for a study on yellow fever vaccine responses in identical twins.

Sample: memory (CD45RO+) T cells sorted from blood. The receptor set was obtained from a young woman in good health.

This clonotype was counted a few times. This chain uses TRBV7-8 with TRBJ1-4; no reliable D call. V was pared by 4 bases and J by 6 bases, with 9 bases between. CDR3 length equals 13 residues. Germline V gives CDR1 SGHVS, CDR2 FQNEAQ. The CDR3 coding sequence is TGTGCCAGCAGCTCAAGACAAGATGAAAAACTGTTTTTT. Protein product: CASSSRQDEKLFF.

This clonotype was counted a few times. The chain has TRBV12-3 or TRBV12-4 and TRBJ2-5; TRBD1 matches 10 bases. The V gene end was trimmed by 6 bases and the J gene end by 4 bases; junction bases not matched to a gene: 8. The length of the CDR3 is 15 residues. CDR3 bases: TGTGCCAGCAGCCCGACAGGGGGCGCCCCAGAGACCCAGTACTTC. This sequence encodes CASSPTGGAPETQYF.

This clonotype showed up many times. V and J are TRBV4-1 and TRBJ2-4, with D perhaps TRBD1 or TRBD2 (5 bases each). Trimming took 4 bases from V and 5 from J, leaving 18 bases between them. The CDR3 is 16 residues long. Germline CDR1 is MGHRA and CDR2 is YSYEKL. The CDR3, as DNA: TGCGCCAGCAGCCTTTCCGGGGCCGAGAGTCAAAACATTCAGTACTTC. Its protein product is CASSLSGAESQNIQYF.

CDR3 in DNA: TGTGCCAGCAGCCAGGAACTAGCGGGAGACTACGAGCAGTACTTC. It is translated as CASSQELAGDYEQYF. The chain recombines TRBV14 with TRBJ2-7, with TRBD2 matching over 11 bases. The CDR3 totals 15 residues. The germline V gene has CDR1 SGHDN and CDR2 FVKESK. The ends lost 3 bases at V and 3 bases at J; junction bases unmatched: 4.

The chain recombines TRBV5-1 with TRBJ1-5; no definite D call. Trimming took 0 bases from V and 3 from J, leaving 10 bases between them. This CDR3 has 15 residues. Germline CDR1 SGHRS, CDR2 YFSETQ. CDR3 coding DNA: TGCGCCAGCAGCTTGGATGGGCAGGTCAATCAGCCCCAGCATTTT. This codes for CASSLDGQVNQPQHF.

There are many counts of this clonotype. For the CDR3, the DNA is TGTGCCAGGACGACAGTTACTAACTATGGCTACACCTTC. Translated, it gives CARTTVTNYGYTF. The chain couples TRBV2 to TRBJ1-2; a weak D match, TRBD1 (5 bases). CDR1 and CDR2 (germline): SNHLY, FYNNEI. Trimming took off 9 bases at V and 0 bases at J, with 11 bases between the two ends. This CDR3 has 13 residues.

The chain is built from TRBV6-1 and TRBJ1-1; D not resolved. Deletions cut 0 bases from V and 4 bases from J, with 15 bases between. Per the germline V gene, CDR1 is MNHNS and CDR2 is SASEGT. The CDR3 runs to 16 residues. The CDR3 loop is CASSEAGPRSGTEAFF. The CDR3 DNA sequence: TGTGCCAGCAGTGAAGCCGGGCCGCGAAGTGGCACTGAAGCTTTCTTT.

This clonotype was recorded at least ten times. Here the CDR3 DNA reads TGCAGTTACGCACAGGGGGCGCGGCAGCCCCAGCATTTT. Amino acids: CSYAQGARQPQHF. The rearrangement uses TRBV20-1 and TRBJ1-5; 9 nucleotides match TRBD1. CDR1 is DFQATT and CDR2 is SNEGSKA in the germline V gene (reference sequence). The CDR3 is 13 amino acids. V was pared by 8 bases and J by 7 bases, with 9 bases of the junction left unmatched.

This clonotype was counted only a few times. CDR3 nucleotide sequence: TGTGCCAGCCACACTGGGGGCCTTGGGAATGAGCAGTTCTTC. This codes for CASHTGGLGNEQFF. The chain employs TRBV6-1 and TRBJ2-1, with TRBD1 as a possible D gene (6 bases). V lost 8 bases to trimming and J lost 7 bases, with 18 bases between them. The length of the CDR3 is 14 residues. Germline V gene data show CDR1 as MNHNS and CDR2 as SASEGT.

This clonotype was found a few times. V gene TRBV2 combines with J gene TRBJ2-2; 10 nucleotides line up with TRBD2. This CDR3 has 16 residues. Unmatched junction bases numbered 4, after V lost 1 base and J lost 5 bases. Germline V CDR1 and CDR2: SNHLY, FYNNEI. CDR3: CASSEVSGRATGELFF. CDR3 DNA: TGTGCCAGCAGTGAAGTAAGCGGGAGGGCAACCGGGGAGCTGTTTTTT.

This clonotype was recorded many times. V and J are TRBV20-1 and TRBJ1-2, with D perhaps TRBD1 (5 bases). The germline gives CDR1 DFQATT, CDR2 SNEGSKA (reference sequence). The CDR3 is 12 residues long. The CDR3 region is CSRGNGGYGYTF. The CDR3 DNA follows: TGCAGCCGGGGGAATGGGGGATATGGCTACACCTTC.

In its sample, this clonotype was seen many times. This sequence joins TRBV29-1 and TRBJ1-2, with D maybe TRBD1 (5 bases). CDR3 length equals 13 residues. The V and J ends lost 3 bases and 4 bases respectively, with 12 bases between them. From germline, CDR1 is SQVTM and CDR2 ANQGSEA. The CDR3 here is CSVDLGGSYGYTF. The CDR3 DNA follows: TGCAGCGTTGATTTGGGGGGGAGCTATGGCTACACCTTC.